The 18 T cell receptor beta chains presented below share a single source sample, sequenced in a study of cytomegalovirus exposure and HLA in healthy donors. This PCR relied on a set of 60 Vbeta primers and 13 Jbeta primers. TCRdb keeps only in-frame clones here, not all; method: immunoSEQ multiplex PCR. The sample consists of 90,000 to 100,000 clones, around 69% of them appearing once. The sequencing sample was made of PBMCs. Receptors were obtained from a woman in her sixties in good health and CMV-seropositive.

This clone was found once. In DNA, the CDR3 is TGTGCCAGCAGCTCCCAAAGACAGGGCGGCACTGAAGCTTTCTTT. This encodes CASSSQRQGGTEAFF. The rearrangement joins TRBV9 to TRBJ1-1; 7 bases agree with TRBD1. Trimming removed 4 bases from V and 4 bases from J; junction bases left unmatched: 10. The CDR3 has 15 amino acids. The germline gives CDR1 SGDLS, CDR2 YYNGEE.

This clone was observed a handful of times. This sequence joins TRBV6-6 and TRBJ2-2; 11 nucleotides match TRBD1. The germline V gene encodes CDR1 MNHNY and CDR2 SVGAGI (reference sequence). The CDR3 sequence is 15 residues long. J was trimmed by 2 bases and V by 6 bases; bases with no gene match: 2. The CDR3 sequence: CASRDRGLNTGELFF. CDR3 nucleotide sequence: TGTGCCAGCAGGGACAGGGGGCTTAACACCGGGGAGCTGTTTTTT.

This clone occurred a few times. The chain has TRBV10-2 and TRBJ2-3; possibly TRBD1 for D (6 bases). There are 14 residues in the CDR3. The V gene's germline CDR1 is WSHSY and CDR2 SAAADI. With 5 bases removed from V and 2 bases from J, the gap between germline ends came to 11 bases. The CDR3 sequence: CASSTGRHTDTQYF. The CDR3 DNA is TGCGCCAGCAGTACAGGGAGACACACAGATACGCAGTATTTT.

The table lists this clone with a few counts. The chain recombines TRBV4-1 with TRBJ1-5, with D possibly TRBD1 on 6 matching bases. Trimming pared 4 bases from V and 7 bases from J, leaving 14 bases between. The CDR3 sequence is 14 residues long. Germline CDR1 reads MGHRA; CDR2 reads YSYEKL. CDR3 DNA sequence: TGCGCCAGCAGCCCGCAGGGGTGGGGGCAGCCCCAGCATTTT. This codes for CASSPQGWGQPQHF.

V usage is TRBV19 and J usage is TRBJ2-1; perhaps TRBD1 as D (5 bases). The CDR3 consists of 12 residues. CDR1 is LNHDA and CDR2 is SQIVND in the germline V gene (reference sequence). Trimming took 8 bases from V and 6 from J, leaving 11 bases between them. In nucleotides, the CDR3 is TGTGCCAGTCAACGACAGCCCAATGAGCAGTTCTTC. Translation: CASQRQPNEQFF.

The V call is TRBV29-1, the J call TRBJ1-1; D not resolved. The CDR3 totals 13 residues. V was cut by 3 bases and J by 0 bases, with 8 bases left in between. CDR1 is SQVTM and CDR2 is ANQGSEA in the germline V gene. The CDR3: CSVDVNMNTEAFF. The CDR3, as DNA: TGCAGCGTTGATGTAAATATGAACACTGAAGCTTTCTTT.

The chain uses TRBV7-9 and TRBJ2-2; 9 nucleotides align to TRBD2. Germline CDR1 reads SEHNR; CDR2 reads FQNEAQ (reference sequence). The CDR3 runs to 14 residues. V was pared by 8 bases and J by 5 bases, with 6 bases of the junction left unmatched. The CDR3 nucleotides read TGTGCCAGCTCGATAGCGGGAGTGACCGGGGAGCTGTTTTTT. The encoded protein is CASSIAGVTGELFF.

The gene calls are TRBV5-1 and TRBJ2-5; D perhaps matches TRBD1 (6 bases). The CDR3 is 13 amino acids. V lost 4 bases and J lost 5, with 12 bases in between. CDR1 and CDR2 from the germline V gene are SGHRS and YFSETQ. In DNA, the CDR3 is TGCGCCAGCAGCCTAACAGGGTTGGAGACCCAGTACTTC. As protein: CASSLTGLETQYF. Together with reference TRBV5-1 and TRBJ2-5, the CDR3 gives the full variable domain: KAGVTQTPRYLIKTRGQQVTLSCSPISGHRSVSWYQQTPGQGLQFLFEYFSETQRNKGNFPGRFSGRQFSNSRSEMNVSTLELGDSALYLCASSLTGLETQYFGPGTRLLVL.

This chain joins TRBV30 and TRBJ2-5; 8 bases align to TRBD1. J lost 7 bases, V lost 8 bases, and 9 bases had no gene match. This CDR3 has 12 amino acids. Looked up from germline, CDR1 is GTSNPN and CDR2 is SVGIG (reference sequence). The CDR3 DNA reads TGTGCCGGGGACAGGAGCTTGGGGACCCAGTACTTC. It is translated as CAGDRSLGTQYF.

On this clone: This sample also contains other DNA sequences that code for the same CDR3. This chain links TRBV5-1 with TRBJ1-1; 9 bases are shared with TRBD1. V lost 0 bases, J lost 4 bases, and 1 base stayed unmatched. CDR3 size: 14 residues. Germline-derived CDR1 and CDR2 are SGHRS and YFSETQ. In nucleotides, the CDR3 is TGCGCCAGCAGCTTGGCGACAGGGGGCACTGAAGCTTTCTTT. Its protein is CASSLATGGTEAFF.

This clone has a handful of counts. The rearrangement uses TRBV19 and TRBJ1-1; D is undetermined. V gave up 10 bases and J gave up 5 bases, with 23 bases separating them. Germline values: CDR1 LNHDA, CDR2 SQIVND (reference sequence). The CDR3 consists of 15 residues. The CDR3 DNA reads TGTGCCACCTCACTAATACGCGAGGTTTTTACTGAAGCTTTCTTT. It translates to CATSLIREVFTEAFF.

V gene TRBV7-2 combines with J gene TRBJ2-3; 11 positions match TRBD2. Germline assignment: CDR1 SGHTA and CDR2 FQGNSA. After removal of 8 bases from V and 2 bases from J, the junction contained 12 bases not matched to a gene. CDR3 length: 17 amino acids. The chain's CDR3 is CASCPSGLAVATDTQYF. CDR3 DNA: TGTGCCAGCTGTCCCTCGGGACTAGCGGTGGCCACAGATACGCAGTATTTT.

This clone was detected only once. This rearrangement joins TRBV11-2 to TRBJ1-2; no firm D call. The germline gives CDR1 SGHAT, CDR2 FQNNGV. Trimming left V 1 base short and J 4 bases short, with 7 bases between. The CDR3 has 13 amino acids. The CDR3 sequence is CASSLGPGYGYTF. In DNA form, the CDR3 reads TGTGCCAGCAGCTTAGGGCCAGGCTATGGCTACACCTTC. Supplemented by reference TRBV11-2 and TRBJ1-2, the full variable domain reads EAGVAQSPRYKIIEKRQSVAFWCNPISGHATLYWYQQILGQGPKLLIQFQNNGVVDDSQLPKDRFSAERLKGVDSTLKIQPAKLEDSAVYLCASSLGPGYGYTFGSGTRLTVV.

The chain combines TRBV18 with TRBJ1-4; D possibly corresponds to TRBD1 (5 bases). This CDR3 contains 13 residues. Trimming pared 2 bases from V and 14 bases from J, leaving 15 bases between. Germline-derived CDR1 and CDR2 are KGHSH and LQKENI. The CDR3 region is CASSPSSDSTLFF. The CDR3 nucleotides read TGTGCCAGCTCACCATCTAGTGACAGTACGCTGTTTTTT.

The rearrangement links TRBV6-1 to TRBJ1-3; unclear D gene. The CDR3 length is 14 residues. The V and J ends lost 0 bases and 4 bases respectively, with 7 bases between them. CDR1 is MNHNS, CDR2 SASEGT, per germline. DNA of the CDR3: TGTGCCAGCAGTGAAGCCCTTATAGGAAACACCATATATTTT. It codes for CASSEALIGNTIYF.

V usage is TRBV11-2 and J usage is TRBJ2-1, with 7 bases lining up with TRBD1. The CDR3 contains 13 residues. Germline V gene data show CDR1 as SGHAT and CDR2 as FQNNGV. The ends lost 5 bases at V and 6 bases at J; junction bases unmatched: 4. Here the CDR3 reads CASSRDRGNEQFF. The CDR3 coding sequence is TGTGCCAGCAGCCGGGACAGAGGCAATGAGCAGTTCTTC.

The chain recombines TRBV2 with TRBJ2-7; 7 bases are shared with TRBD1. The CDR3 is 14 amino acids. CDR1 and CDR2 (germline): SNHLY, FYNNEI. J gave up 2 bases and V 8 bases, and 9 bases lay outside the gene matches. The CDR3 nucleotides read TGTGCCAGCCTACTGGACAGGACCGCCTACGAGCAGTACTTC. Translation gives CASLLDRTAYEQYF.

This clone was seen only a few times. The V gene is TRBV19, the J gene TRBJ2-1, with D possibly matching TRBD2 (6 bases). Per the germline V gene, CDR1 is LNHDA and CDR2 is SQIVND (reference sequence). V lost 7 bases, J lost 4 bases, and 20 bases lay in between. The CDR3 runs 16 residues. The CDR3 nucleotides are TGTGCCAGTACCCCGGCCAGGAGGGCCCTTTACAATGAGCAGTTCTTC. Amino acids: CASTPARRALYNEQFF. Filled out from reference TRBV19 and TRBJ2-1, the complete variable domain reads DGGITQSPKYLFRKEGQNVTLSCEQNLNHDAMYWYRQDPGQGLRLIYYSQIVNDFQKGDIAEGYSVSREKKESFPLTVTSAQKNPTAFYLCASTPARRALYNEQFFGPGTRLTVL.